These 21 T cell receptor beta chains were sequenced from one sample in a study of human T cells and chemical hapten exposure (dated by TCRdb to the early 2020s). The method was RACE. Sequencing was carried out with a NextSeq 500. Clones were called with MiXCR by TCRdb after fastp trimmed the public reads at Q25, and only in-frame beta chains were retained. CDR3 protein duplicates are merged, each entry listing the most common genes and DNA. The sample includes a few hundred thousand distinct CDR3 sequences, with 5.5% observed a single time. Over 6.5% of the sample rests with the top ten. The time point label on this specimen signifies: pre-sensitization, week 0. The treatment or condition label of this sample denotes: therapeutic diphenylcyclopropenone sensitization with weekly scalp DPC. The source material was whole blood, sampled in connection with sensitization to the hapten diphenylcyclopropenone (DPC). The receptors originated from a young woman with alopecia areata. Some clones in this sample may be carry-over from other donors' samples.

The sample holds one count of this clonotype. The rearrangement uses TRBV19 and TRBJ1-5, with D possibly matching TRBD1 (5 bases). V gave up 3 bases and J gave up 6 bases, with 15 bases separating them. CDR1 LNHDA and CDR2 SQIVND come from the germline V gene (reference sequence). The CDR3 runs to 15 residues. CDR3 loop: CASSIGTSISQPQHF. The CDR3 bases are TGTGCCAGTAGTATCGGGACTTCTATCAGTCAGCCCCAGCATTTT.

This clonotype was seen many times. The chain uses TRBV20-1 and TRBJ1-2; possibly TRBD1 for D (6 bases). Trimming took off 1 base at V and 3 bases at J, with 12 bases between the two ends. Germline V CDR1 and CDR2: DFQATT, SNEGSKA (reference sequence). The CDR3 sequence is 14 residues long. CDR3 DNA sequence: TGCAGTGCTAGAGCCGAACAGGGAGACTATGGCTACACCTTC. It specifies CSARAEQGDYGYTF.

Here the CDR3 DNA reads TGCAGCACCGGGACAGGGCGGTGGAATGAGCAGTTCTTC. Protein sequence: CSTGTGRWNEQFF. This sequence joins TRBV20-1 and TRBJ2-1; 9 nucleotides match TRBD1. CDR3 length: 13 residues. Germline CDR1 is DFQATT and CDR2 is SNEGSKA (reference sequence).

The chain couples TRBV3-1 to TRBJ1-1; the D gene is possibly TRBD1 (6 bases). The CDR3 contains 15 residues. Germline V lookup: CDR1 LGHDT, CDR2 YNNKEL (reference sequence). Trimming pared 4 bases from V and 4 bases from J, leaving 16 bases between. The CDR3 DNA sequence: TGTGCCAGCAGCCGGAGCCCTACAGGGTCCACTGAAGCTTTCTTT. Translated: CASSRSPTGSTEAFF.

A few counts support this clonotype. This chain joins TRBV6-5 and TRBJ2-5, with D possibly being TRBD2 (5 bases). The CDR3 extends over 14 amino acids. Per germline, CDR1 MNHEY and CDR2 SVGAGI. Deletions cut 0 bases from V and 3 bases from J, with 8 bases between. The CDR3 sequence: CASSYSPGKETQYF. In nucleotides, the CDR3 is TGTGCCAGCAGTTACTCTCCGGGGAAAGAGACCCAGTACTTC.

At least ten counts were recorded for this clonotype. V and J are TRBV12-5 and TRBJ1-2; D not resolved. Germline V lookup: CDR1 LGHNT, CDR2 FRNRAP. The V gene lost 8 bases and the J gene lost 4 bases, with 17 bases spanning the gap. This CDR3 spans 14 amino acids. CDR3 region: CASHDDNTPYGYTF. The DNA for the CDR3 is TGTGCTAGTCACGACGACAACACTCCCTATGGCTACACCTTC. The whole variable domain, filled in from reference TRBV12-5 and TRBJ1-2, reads DARVTQTPRHKVTEMGQEVTMRCQPILGHNTVFWYRQTMMQGLELLAYFRNRAPLDDSGMPKDRFSAEMPDATLATLKIQPSEPRDSAVYFCASHDDNTPYGYTFGSGTRLTVV.

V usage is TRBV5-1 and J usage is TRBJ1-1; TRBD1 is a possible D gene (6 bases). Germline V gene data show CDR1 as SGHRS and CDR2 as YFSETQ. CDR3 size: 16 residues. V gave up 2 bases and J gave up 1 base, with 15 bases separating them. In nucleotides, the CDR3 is TGCGCCAGCAGCTTCCGCGGGGGCAATGGGAACACTGAAGCTTTCTTT. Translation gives CASSFRGGNGNTEAFF.

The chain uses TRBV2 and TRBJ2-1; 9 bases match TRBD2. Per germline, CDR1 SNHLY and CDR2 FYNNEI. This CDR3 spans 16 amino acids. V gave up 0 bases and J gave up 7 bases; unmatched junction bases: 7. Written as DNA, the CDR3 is TGTGCCAGCAGTGAAGCGCGCGGGACTAGCAAGAATGAGCAGTTCTTC. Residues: CASSEARGTSKNEQFF.

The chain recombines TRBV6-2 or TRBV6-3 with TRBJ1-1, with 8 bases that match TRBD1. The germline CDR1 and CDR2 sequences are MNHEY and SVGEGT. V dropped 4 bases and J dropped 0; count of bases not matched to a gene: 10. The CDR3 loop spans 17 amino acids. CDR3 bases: TGTGCCAGCAGTTGGGACGTCAGGGGGCGAGTGAACACTGAAGCTTTCTTT. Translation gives CASSWDVRGRVNTEAFF.

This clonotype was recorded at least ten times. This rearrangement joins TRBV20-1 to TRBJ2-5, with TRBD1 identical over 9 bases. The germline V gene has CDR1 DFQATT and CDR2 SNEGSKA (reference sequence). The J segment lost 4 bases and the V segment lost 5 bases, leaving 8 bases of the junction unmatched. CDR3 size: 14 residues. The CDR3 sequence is CSAGDREGVETQYF. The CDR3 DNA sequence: TGCAGTGCTGGGGACAGGGAAGGGGTAGAGACCCAGTACTTC.

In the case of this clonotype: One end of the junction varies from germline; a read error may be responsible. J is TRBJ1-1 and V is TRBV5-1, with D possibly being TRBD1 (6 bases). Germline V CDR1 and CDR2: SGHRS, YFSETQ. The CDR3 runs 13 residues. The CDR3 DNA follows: TGCTCCAGCAATAGACAGGTGAACACTGAAGCTTTCTTT. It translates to CSSNRQVNTEAFF.

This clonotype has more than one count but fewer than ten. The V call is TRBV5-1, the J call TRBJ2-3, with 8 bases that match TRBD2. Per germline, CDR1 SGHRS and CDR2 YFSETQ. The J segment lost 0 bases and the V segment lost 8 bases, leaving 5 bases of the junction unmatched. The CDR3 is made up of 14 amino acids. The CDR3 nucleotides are TGCGCCAGTGGAGCTAGCGGGAGCACAGATACGCAGTATTTT. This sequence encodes CASGASGSTDTQYF. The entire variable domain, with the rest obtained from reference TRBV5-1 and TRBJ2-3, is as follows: KAGVTQTPRYLIKTRGQQVTLSCSPISGHRSVSWYQQTPGQGLQFLFEYFSETQRNKGNFPGRFSGRQFSNSRSEMNVSTLELGDSALYLCASGASGSTDTQYFGPGTRLTVL.

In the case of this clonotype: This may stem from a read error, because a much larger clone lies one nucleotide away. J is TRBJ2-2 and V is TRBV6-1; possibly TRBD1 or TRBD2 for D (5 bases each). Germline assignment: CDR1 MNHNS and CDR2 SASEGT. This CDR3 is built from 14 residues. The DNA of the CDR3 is TGTTCCAGCAGTGAAGTGGGGGACACCGGGGAGCTGTTTTTT. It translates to CSSSEVGDTGELFF.

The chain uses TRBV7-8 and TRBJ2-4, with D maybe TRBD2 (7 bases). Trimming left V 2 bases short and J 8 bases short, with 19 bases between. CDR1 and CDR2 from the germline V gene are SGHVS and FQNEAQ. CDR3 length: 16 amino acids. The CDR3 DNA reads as TGTGCCAGCAGCTTAAACGGGGGGCGGAATGGGGACATTCAGTACTTC. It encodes CASSLNGGRNGDIQYF.

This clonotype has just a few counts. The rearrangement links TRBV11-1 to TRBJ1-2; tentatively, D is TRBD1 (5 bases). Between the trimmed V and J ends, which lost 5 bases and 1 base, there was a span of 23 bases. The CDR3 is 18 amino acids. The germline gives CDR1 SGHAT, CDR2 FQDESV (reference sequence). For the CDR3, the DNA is TGTGCCAGCAGCCCGATCGACAGATCAGCACAGCTTAACTATGGCTACACCTTC. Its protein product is CASSPIDRSAQLNYGYTF.

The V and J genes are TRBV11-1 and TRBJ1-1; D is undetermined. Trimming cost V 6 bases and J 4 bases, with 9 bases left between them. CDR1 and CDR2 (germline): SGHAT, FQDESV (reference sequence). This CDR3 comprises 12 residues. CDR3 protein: CASRGIGTEAFF. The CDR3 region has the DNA TGTGCCAGCAGGGGTATTGGCACTGAAGCTTTCTTT.

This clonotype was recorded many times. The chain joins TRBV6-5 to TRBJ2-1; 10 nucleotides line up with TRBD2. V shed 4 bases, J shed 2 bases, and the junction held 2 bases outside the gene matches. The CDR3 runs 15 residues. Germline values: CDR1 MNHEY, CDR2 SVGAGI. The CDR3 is CASSLAGGTYNEQFF. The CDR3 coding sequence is TGTGCCAGCAGTTTAGCGGGGGGTACCTACAATGAGCAGTTCTTC.

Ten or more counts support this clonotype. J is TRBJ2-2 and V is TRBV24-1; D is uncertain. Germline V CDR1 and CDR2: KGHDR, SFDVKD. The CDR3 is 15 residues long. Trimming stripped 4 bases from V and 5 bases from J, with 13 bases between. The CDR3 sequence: CATSDSRPGTGELFF. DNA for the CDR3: TGTGCCACCAGTGACTCGCGCCCCGGTACCGGGGAGCTGTTTTTT.

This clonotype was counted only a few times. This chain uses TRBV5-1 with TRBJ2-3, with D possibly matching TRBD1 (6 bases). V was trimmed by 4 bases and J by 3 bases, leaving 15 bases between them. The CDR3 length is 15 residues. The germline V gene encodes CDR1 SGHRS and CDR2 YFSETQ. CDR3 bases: TGCGCCAGCAGCCGAGACAGGCCGTGGACAGATACGCAGTATTTT. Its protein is CASSRDRPWTDTQYF.

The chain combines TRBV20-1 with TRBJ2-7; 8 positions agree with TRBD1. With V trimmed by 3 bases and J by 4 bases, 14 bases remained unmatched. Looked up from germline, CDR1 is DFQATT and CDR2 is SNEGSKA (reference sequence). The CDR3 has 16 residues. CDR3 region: CSASISETGAIYEQYF. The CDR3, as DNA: TGCAGTGCTAGTATATCAGAGACAGGGGCAATTTACGAGCAGTACTTC.

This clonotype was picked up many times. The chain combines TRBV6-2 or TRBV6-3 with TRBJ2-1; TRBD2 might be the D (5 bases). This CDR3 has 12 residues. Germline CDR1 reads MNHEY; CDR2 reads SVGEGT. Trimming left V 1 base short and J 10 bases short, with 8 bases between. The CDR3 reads CASSYYGGEQFF. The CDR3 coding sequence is TGTGCCAGCAGTTACTATGGCGGGGAGCAGTTCTTC.